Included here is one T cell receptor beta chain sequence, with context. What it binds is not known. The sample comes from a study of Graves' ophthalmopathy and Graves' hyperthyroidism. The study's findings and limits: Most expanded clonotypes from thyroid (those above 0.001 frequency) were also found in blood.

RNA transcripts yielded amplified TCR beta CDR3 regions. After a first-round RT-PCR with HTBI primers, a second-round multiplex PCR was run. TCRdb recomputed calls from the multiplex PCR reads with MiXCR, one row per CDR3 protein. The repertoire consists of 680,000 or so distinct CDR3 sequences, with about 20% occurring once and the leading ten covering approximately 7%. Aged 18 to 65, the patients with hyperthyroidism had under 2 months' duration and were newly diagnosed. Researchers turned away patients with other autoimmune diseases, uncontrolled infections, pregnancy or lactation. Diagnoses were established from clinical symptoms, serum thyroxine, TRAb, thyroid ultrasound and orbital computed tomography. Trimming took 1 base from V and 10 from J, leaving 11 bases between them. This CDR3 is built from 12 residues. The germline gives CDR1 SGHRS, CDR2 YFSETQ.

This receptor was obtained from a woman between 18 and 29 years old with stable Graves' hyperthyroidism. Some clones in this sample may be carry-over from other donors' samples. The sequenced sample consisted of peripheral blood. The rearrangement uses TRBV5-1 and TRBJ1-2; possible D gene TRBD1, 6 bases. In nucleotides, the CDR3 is TGCGCCAGCAGCTTGTCCGCGGGGGCCTACACCTTC. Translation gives CASSLSAGAYTF.